This TCR beta chain comes out of a study of vaccination effects on CD4 cells after COVID-19. Study background: Median timing of post-vaccine samples was 72 days after the second dose. Findings and limits, study-wide: Few convalescent patients and no early post-infection timepoints were included in the study. In healthy vaccinees, only 1 of 255 vaccine-induced clones cross-reacted with common cold coronaviruses.

Sequencing was preceded by expansion of antigen-specific CD4+ T cells with viral peptide pools in the ViraFEST assay. Having been cultured for approximately ten days, the cells underwent CD4+ T cell isolation. Each participant received a vaccine that was either BNT162b2 or mRNA-1273, given as two doses. It was with approximately 10 IU/ml IL-2 and about 10 ug/ml peptides that around 1.8 million PBMC per well were cultured. Clones were read by immunoSEQ multiplex PCR, and TCRdb kept only the in-frame ones, dropping some. The top ten clones hold just under 2% of a sample with some 35,000 clones, approximately 84% of them seen once. Per germline, CDR1 SGHRS and CDR2 YFSETQ. V lost 4 bases and J lost 7, with 17 bases in between. The CDR3 contains 15 residues. Of note for this clone: Its antigen remains unidentified.

The rearrangement links TRBV5-1 to TRBJ2-2; the D gene is possibly TRBD2 (6 bases). Source: CD4+ T cells from PBMCs cultured with HCoV-NL63 spike peptides, taken after COVID-19 vaccination. This sequence originates from a human donor who received a COVID-19 vaccine. Some clones in this sample may be carry-over from other donors' samples. For the CDR3, the DNA is TGCGCCAGCAGCGCCGGCGCGGGGAGCGGCGGGGAGCTGTTTTTT. Encoded protein: CASSAGAGSGGELFF.